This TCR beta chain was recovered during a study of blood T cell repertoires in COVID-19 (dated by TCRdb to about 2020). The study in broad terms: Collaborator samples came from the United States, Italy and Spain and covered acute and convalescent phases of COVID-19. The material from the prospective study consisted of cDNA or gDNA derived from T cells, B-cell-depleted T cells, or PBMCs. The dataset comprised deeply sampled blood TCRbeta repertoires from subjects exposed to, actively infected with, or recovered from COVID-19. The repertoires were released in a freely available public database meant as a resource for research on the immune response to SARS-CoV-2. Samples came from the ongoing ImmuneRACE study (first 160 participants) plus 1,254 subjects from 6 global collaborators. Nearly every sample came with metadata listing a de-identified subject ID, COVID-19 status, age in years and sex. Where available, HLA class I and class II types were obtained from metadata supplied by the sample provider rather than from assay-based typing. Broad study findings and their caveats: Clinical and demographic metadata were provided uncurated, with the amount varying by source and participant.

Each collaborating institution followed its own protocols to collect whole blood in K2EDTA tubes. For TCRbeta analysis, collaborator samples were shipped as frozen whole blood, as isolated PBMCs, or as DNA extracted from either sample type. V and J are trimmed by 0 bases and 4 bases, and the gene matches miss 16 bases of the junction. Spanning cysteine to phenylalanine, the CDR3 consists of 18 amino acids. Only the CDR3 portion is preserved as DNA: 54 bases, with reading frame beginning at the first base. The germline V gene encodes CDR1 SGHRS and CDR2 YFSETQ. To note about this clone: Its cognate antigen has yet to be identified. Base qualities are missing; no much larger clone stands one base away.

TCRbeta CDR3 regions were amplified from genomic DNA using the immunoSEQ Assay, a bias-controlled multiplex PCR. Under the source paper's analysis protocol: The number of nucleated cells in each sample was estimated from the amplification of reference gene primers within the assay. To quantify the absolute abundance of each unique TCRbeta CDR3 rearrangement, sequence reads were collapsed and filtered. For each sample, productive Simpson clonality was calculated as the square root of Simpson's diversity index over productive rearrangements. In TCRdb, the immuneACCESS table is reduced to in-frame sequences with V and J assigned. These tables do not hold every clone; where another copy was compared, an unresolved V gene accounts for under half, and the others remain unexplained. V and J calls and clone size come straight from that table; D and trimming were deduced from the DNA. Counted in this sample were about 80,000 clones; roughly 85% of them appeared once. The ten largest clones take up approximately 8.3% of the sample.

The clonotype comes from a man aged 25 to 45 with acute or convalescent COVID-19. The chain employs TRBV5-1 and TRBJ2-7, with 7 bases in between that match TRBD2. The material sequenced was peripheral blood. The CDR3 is CASSLARSGTRFGYEQYF. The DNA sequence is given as TGCGCCAGCAGCTTGGCACGGAGCGGGACGCGGTTCGGTTACGAGCAGTACTTC.